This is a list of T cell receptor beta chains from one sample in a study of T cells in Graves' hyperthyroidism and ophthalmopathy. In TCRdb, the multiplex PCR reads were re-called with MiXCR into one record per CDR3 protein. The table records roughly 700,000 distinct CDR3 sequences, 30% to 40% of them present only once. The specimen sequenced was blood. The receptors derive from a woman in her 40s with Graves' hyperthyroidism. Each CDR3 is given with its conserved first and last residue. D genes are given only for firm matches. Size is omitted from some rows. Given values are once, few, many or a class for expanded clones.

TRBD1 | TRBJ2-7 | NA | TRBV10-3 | TGTGCCATCAGTGATCCGGGACAGGGGGCGCGGGAGCAGTACTTC | CAISDPGQGAREQYF
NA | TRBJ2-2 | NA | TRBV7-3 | TGTGCCAGCAGCCTAGCAAGGGGGGCCATCACCGGGGAGCTGTTTTTT | CASSLARGAITGELFF
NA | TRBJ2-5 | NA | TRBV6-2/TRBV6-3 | TGTGCCACCAAAGGGAAGGGGTGGATCCAAGAGACCCAGTACTTC | CATKGKGWIQETQYF
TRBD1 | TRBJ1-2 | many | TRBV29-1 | TGCAGCGTTCCACATCAGCGGGACAGGGCCGGCTATGGCTACACCTTC | CSVPHQRDRAGYGYTF
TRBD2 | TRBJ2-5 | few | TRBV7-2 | TGTGCCAGCAGCCCAAGACTAGCGGGGTCTGAGACCCAGTACTTC | CASSPRLAGSETQYF
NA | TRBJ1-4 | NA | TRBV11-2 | TGTGCCAGCAGCCCCTGGACAGCCGTCGAAAAACTGTTTTTT | CASSPWTAVEKLFF
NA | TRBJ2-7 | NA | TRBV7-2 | TGTACCAGCAGCTTAGGTCAGAGAGTATACTCCTACGAGCAGTACTTC | CTSSLGQRVYSYEQYF
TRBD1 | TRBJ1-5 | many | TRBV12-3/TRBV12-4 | TGTGCCAGCAGATCGACAGGGAGCAATCAGCCCCAGCATTTT | CASRSTGSNQPQHF
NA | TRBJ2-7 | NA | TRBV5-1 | TGCGCCAGCAGCGTAGGGGAGTTTTGGGGGGAGCAGTACTTC | CASSVGEFWGEQYF
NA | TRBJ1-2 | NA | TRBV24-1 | TGTGCCACCAGTGGGGCAGGGGCTGGGAGCTATGGCTACACCTTC | CATSGAGAGSYGYTF
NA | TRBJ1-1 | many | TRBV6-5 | TGTGCCACCTCTGGGACACCGAACACTGAAGCTTTCTTT | CATSGTPNTEAFF
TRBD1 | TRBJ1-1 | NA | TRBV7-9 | TGTGCCAGCAGCCTAAAAGGGTCAGGGGGCTCTATGAACACTGAAGCTTTCTTT | CASSLKGSGGSMNTEAFF
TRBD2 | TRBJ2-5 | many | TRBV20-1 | TGCAGTGCTTCCGGGACTAGGGAGACCCAGTACTTC | CSASGTRETQYF
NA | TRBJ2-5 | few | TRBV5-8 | TGTGCCAGCAGCGCGAGACAGGGAGGGGAGACCCAGTACTTC | CASSARQGGETQYF
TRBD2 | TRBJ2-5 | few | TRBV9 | TGTGCCAGCAGCGTAGGGCTAGCGGGGCCGTACCAAGAGACCCAGTACTTC | CASSVGLAGPYQETQYF
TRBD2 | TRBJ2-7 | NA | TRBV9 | TGTGCCAGCAGCCCAGCCCGCGGGAGTCCAGTGCAGTACTTC | CASSPARGSPVQYF
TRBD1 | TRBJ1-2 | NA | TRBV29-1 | TGCAGCCAAGGACAGGGTAGCTATGGCTACACCTTC | CSQGQGSYGYTF
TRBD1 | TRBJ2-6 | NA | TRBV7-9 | TGTGCCAGCAGACGACGGGACAGGGGATACGGGGCCAACGTCCTGACTTTC | CASRRRDRGYGANVLTF
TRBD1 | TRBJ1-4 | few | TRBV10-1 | TGCGCCAGCAGTGATGCCGGGACAGCTAATGAAAAACTGTTTTTT | CASSDAGTANEKLFF
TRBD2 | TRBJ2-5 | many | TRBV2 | TGTGCCAGCACCGCCGGGACTAGCGGGAGTTTCCAAGAGACCCAGTACTTC | CASTAGTSGSFQETQYF
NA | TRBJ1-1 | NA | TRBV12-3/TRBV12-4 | TGTGCCAGCAGTTCGGGCAGGGAGAATTCTGAAGCTTTCTTT | CASSSGRENSEAFF
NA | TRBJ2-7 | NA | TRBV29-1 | TGCAGCTTATCTTCCAGCACCTACGAGCAGTACTTC | CSLSSSTYEQYF
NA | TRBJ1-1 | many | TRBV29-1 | TGCAGCGTTGCACAAGACACTGAAACTTTCTTT | CSVAQDTETFF
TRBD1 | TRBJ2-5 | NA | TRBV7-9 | TGTGCCAGCAGCCCCGGGACATTAACAAGGACAGGGCGAGGGGAGACCCAGTACTTC | CASSPGTLTRTGRGETQYF
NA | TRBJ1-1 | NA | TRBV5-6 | TGTGCCAGCAGCTTGGGGCCTCAAGCTTTCTTT | CASSLGPQAFF
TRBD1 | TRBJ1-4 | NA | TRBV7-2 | TGTGCCAGCAGCCAAAGCGACAGGGGGCAGGGAAAACTGTTTTTT | CASSQSDRGQGKLFF